This T cell receptor (beta chain) was sequenced during a study of blood T cell repertoires in COVID-19. Study context: Samples of COVID-19 (acute and convalescent) were obtained from the United States, Italy and Spain. Sources were T cells, B-cell-depleted T cells, or PBMCs; the material itself was cDNA or gDNA.

In the original workflow: Amplifying reference gene primers gave estimates of nucleated cell counts. Method: immunoSEQ multiplex PCR; TCRdb's copy keeps in-frame clones and lacks some. The V and J calls and clone size come from that table; D and trimming were worked out from the DNA. The sample has 210,000 or so clones, around 80% seen once; the top ten hold 2.9%. Germline assignment: CDR1 MNHEY and CDR2 SVGAGI. This CDR3 spans 15 amino acids. V lost 7 bases to trimming and J lost 8 bases; unmatched junction nucleotides: 13. The sample consisted of peripheral blood. This chain joins TRBV6-5 and TRBJ1-4; 7 nucleotides match TRBD1. This receptor was obtained from a middle-aged man with active or convalescent COVID-19. The CDR3 loop reads CASTKRRGGGEKLFF. The DNA of the CDR3 is TGTGCCAGCACTAAAAGACGAGGGGGCGGCGAAAAACTGTTTTTT.